Listed below are T cell receptor beta chains from one sample, sequenced in a study of tumor and adjacent non-tumor tissue in lung cancer. TCRdb called the multiplex PCR reads again in MiXCR, with one record for every CDR3 protein. The sample consists of 220,000 or so distinct CDR3 sequences, 60% to 75% of them appearing once. The sample comprised lung tumor tissue. Every receptor here comes from a man in his fifties or sixties with non-small cell lung cancer. The conserved cysteine and the conserved F or W are not part of the CDR3 here.

TRBV4-3 ASSQRQVATIEKLF
TRBV5-1 ASSLAGRNQPQH
TRBV6-6 DSRRDDTDTQY
TRBV5-1 ASSLSSGHTDTQY
TRBV4-2 ASSQETSDYGNEQF
TRBV5-1 ASSLGAWTNDERY
TRBV5-4 ASSLGRSTYNEQF
TRBV20-1 SAPTSWRKTDTLY
TRBV24-1 ATSDSGLHY
TRBV29-1 SVGTRQTQY
TRBV5-5 ACSGGTGRSTEAF
TRBV28 ASTLGGGPSGYT
TRBV18 ASSLLRDINSPLH
TRBV5-1 ASSPRGPFFEQY
TRBV6-1 ASKEQGAQISSYEQY
TRBV7-6 ASSRGGEWGNEHF
TRBV11-2 ASSLEQDGGYGYT
TRBV6-5 ASSGGGSYNPPLH
TRBV20-1 SARGTAENIQN
TRBV4-3 ASIPAGGLNEQF
TRBV11-2 ASNPSTDLETQY
TRBV12-5 ASGAWTGQNSPLH
TRBV29-1 SVGQVSHYEQY
TRBV7-2 ASSLTGGNTEAF
TRBV12-5 ASGKGLAGTDTQY
TRBV11-2 ASSLVQKDRPSGTNVLT
TRBV20-1 SALPEGGSNRETQY
TRBV6-6 ASSYSYRGCGYT
TRBV20-1 SARPPPWDRDLHKHY
TRBV10-1 ANKTGTGDVANEQF
TRBV5-4 ASSLFGVDNEQY
TRBV5-1 ASSLTEITGELL
TRBV11-2 VSSLVPKDRPSGVNALT
TRBV11-1 AGTRDRQTEAF
TRBV16 ASSQTDGGGYT
TRBV20-1 SARDGLARQTEAF
TRBV20-1 SAREARIGYTGELF
TRBV20-1 SARVGGADTQY
TRBV6-5 ASSYSRWIMNTEAF
TRBV20-1 SARSIGTGSDAIY
TRBV6-1 AGSGTGDTEAF
TRBV5-1 ASSLNGYNEQF
TRBV4-3 ASSQGYPGYTEAF
TRBV19 ASSKLGPIQETQY
TRBV7-8 ASRLSGGQGGSGANVLT
TRBV6-5 ASSWRGADYGYT
TRBV29-1 SVEVLAMETKY
TRBV6-1 ATNGGGTYEQY
TRBV12-3/TRBV12-4 ANRPTGGAGQPQH
TRBV6-1 ASCPQGPYEQY
TRBV4-3 ASSQVQDGKTIY
TRBV11-3 TSSTPGTGYVITEAF
TRBV20-1 SARADLNTEAF
TRBV10-1 ASSESDTAYEAF
TRBV11-2 ASSLMMRNYYGYT